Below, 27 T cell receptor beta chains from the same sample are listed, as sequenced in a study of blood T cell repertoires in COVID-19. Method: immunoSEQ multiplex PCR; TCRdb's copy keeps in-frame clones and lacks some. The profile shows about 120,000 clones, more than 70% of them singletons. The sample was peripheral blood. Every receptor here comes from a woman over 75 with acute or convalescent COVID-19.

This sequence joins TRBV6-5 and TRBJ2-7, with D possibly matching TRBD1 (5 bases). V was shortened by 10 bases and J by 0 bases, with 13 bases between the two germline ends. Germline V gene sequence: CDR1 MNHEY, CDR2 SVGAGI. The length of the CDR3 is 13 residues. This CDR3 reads CATRQGVSYEQYF. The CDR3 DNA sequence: TGTGCCACTAGGCAGGGCGTCTCCTACGAGCAGTACTTC.

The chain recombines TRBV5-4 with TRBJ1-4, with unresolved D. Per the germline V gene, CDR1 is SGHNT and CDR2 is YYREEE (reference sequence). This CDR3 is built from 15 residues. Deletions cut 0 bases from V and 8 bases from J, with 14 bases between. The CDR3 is CASSLAGWRGEKLFF. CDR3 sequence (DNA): TGTGCCAGCAGCTTGGCAGGCTGGCGCGGGGAAAAACTGTTTTTT. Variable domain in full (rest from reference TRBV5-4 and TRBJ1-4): ETGVTQSPTHLIKTRGQQVTLRCSSQSGHNTVSWYQQALGQGPQFIFQYYREEENGRGNFPPRFSGLQFPNYSSELNVNALELDDSALYLCASSLAGWRGEKLFFGSGTQLSVL.

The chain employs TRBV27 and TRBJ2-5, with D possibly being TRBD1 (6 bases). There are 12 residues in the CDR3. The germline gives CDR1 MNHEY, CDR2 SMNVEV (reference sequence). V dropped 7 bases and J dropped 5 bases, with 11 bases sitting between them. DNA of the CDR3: TGTGCCAGCAAGAGGGGGACGGAGACCCAGTACTTC. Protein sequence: CASKRGTETQYF.

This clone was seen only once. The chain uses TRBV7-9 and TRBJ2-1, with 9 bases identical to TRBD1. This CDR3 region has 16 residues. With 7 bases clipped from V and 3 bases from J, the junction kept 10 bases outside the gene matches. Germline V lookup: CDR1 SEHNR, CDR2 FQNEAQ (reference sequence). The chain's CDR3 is CASTNGTGSDYNEQFF. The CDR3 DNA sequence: TGTGCCAGCACCAACGGGACAGGGTCTGACTACAATGAGCAGTTCTTC.

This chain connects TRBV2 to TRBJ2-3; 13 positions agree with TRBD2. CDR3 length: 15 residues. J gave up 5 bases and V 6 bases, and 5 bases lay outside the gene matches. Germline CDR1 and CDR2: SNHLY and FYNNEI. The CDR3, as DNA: TGTGCCAGCAGCCGGCGGACTAGCGGGGGAGATACGCAGTATTTT. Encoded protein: CASSRRTSGGDTQYF.

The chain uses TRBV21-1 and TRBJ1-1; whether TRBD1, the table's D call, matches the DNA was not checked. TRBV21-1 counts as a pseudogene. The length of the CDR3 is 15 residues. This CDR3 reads CASSNQGTVNTEAFF. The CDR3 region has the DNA TGTGCCAGCAGCAATCAGGGTACAGTGAACACTGAAGCTTTCTTT.

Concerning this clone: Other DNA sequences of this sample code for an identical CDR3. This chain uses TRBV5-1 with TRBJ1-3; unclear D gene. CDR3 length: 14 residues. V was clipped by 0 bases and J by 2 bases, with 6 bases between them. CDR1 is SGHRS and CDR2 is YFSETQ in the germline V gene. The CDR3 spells CASSLAGTGNTIYF. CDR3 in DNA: TGCGCCAGCAGCTTGGCAGGAACTGGAAACACCATATATTTT.

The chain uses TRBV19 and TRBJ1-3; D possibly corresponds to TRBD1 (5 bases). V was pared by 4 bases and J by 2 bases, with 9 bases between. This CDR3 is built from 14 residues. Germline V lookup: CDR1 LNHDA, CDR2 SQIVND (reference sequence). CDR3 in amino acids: CASSRQRAGNTIYF. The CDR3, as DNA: TGTGCCAGTAGTAGACAGCGTGCTGGAAACACCATATATTTT.

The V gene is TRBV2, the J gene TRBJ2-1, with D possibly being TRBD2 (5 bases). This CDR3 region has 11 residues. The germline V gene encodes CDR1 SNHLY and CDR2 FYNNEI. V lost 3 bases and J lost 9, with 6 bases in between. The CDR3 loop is CASSEAGEQFF. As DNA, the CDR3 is TGTGCCAGCAGTGAGGCGGGTGAGCAGTTCTTC.

As DNA, the CDR3 is TGTGCCAGCAGCCCCTCCCCGGGGGGATCGGGTGGGAACATTCAGTACTTC. This translates into CASSPSPGGSGGNIQYF. The genes are TRBV5-5 and TRBJ2-4; 7 bases map to TRBD2. Germline CDR1 and CDR2: SGHKS and YYEKEE (reference sequence). Trimming cost V 4 bases and J 7 bases; bases outside gene matches: 17. The CDR3 is made up of 17 amino acids.

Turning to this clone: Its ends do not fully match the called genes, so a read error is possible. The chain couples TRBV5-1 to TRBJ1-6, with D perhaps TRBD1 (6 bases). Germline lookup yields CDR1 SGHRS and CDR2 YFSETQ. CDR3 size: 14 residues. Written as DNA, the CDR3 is TGCGCCAGCGGCTTCGGGACATCGGATTCACCCCTCCACTTT. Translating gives CASGFGTSDSPLHF. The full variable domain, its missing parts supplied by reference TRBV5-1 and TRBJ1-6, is KAGVTQTPRYLIKTRGQQVTLSCSPISGHRSVSWYQQTPGQGLQFLFEYFSETQRNKGNFPGRFSGRQFSNSRSEMNVSTLELGDSALYLCASGFGTSDSPLHFGNGTRLTVT.

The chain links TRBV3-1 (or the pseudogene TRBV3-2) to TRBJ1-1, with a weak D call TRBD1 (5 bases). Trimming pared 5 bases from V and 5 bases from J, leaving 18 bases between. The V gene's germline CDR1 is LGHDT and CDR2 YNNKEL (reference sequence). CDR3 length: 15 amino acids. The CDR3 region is CASSARSSGITEAFF. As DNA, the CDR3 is TGTGCCAGCAGCGCCCGCTCTTCAGGGATAACTGAAGCTTTCTTT.

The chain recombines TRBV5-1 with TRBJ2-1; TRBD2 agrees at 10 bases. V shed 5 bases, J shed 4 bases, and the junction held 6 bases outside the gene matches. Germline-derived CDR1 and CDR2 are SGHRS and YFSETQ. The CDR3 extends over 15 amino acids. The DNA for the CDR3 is TGCGCCAGCAGTCAAAGCGGGGGGGCGTACAATGAGCAGTTCTTC. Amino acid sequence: CASSQSGGAYNEQFF.

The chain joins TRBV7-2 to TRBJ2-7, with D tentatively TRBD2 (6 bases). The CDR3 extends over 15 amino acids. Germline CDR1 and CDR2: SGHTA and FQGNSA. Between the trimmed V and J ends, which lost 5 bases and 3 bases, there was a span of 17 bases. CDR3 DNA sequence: TGTGCCAGCAGCCCTGGCGGGACCCAAAACTACGAGCAGTACTTC. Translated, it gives CASSPGGTQNYEQYF. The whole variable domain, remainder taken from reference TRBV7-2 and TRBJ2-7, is GAGVSQSPSNKVTEKGKDVELRCDPISGHTALYWYRQSLGQGLEFLIYFQGNSAPDKSGLPSDRFSAERTGGSVSTLTIQRTQQEDSAVYLCASSPGGTQNYEQYFGPGTRLTVT.

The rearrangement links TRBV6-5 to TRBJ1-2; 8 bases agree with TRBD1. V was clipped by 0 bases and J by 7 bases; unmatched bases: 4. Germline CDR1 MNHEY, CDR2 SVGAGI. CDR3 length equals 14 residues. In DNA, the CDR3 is TGTGCCAGCAGTTACTCGATTACAGGGGGTGGCTACACCTTC. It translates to CASSYSITGGGYTF.

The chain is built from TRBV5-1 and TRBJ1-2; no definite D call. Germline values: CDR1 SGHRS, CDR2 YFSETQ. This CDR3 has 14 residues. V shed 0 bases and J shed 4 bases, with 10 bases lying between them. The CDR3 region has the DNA TGCGCCAGCAGCTTGGCGGAGGGTAGCTATGGCTACACCTTC. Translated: CASSLAEGSYGYTF.

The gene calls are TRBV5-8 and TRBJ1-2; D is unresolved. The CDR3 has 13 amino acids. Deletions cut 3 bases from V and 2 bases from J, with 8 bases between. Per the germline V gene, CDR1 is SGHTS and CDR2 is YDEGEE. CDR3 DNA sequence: TGTGCCAGCAGCTCACAGTTAAACTATGGCTACACCTTC. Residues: CASSSQLNYGYTF.

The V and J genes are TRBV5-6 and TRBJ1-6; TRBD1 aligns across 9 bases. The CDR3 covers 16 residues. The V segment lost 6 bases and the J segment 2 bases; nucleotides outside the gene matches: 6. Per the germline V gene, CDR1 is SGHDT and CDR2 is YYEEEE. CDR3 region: CASTVTGGPYNSPLHF. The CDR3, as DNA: TGTGCCAGCACCGTGACAGGGGGGCCCTATAATTCACCCCTCCACTTT.

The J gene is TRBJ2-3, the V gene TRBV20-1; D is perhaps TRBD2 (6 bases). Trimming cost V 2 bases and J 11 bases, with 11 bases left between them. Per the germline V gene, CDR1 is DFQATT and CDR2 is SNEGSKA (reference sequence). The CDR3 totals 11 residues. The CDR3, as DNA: TGCAGTGCTAGACAGGGAGGAGGGCAGTATTTT. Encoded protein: CSARQGGGQYF.

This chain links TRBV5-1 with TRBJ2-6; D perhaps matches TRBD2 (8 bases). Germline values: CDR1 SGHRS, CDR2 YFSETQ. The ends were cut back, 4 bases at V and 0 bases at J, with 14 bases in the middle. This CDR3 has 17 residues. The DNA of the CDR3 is TGCGCCAGCAGCATGACAGGGACTAGCTCTGGGGCCAACGTCCTGACTTTC. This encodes CASSMTGTSSGANVLTF.

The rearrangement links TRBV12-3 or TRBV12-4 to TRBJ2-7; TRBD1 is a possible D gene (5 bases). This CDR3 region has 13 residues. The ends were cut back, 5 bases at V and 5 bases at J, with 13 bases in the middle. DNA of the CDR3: TGTGCCAGCAGTACAGGCCCACGAGACGAGCAGTACTTC. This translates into CASSTGPRDEQYF.

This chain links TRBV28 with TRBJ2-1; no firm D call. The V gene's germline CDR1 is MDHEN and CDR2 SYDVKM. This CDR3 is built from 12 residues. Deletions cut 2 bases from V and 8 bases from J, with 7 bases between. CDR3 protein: CASSLVSYEQFF. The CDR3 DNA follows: TGTGCCAGCAGTTTAGTTAGCTATGAGCAGTTCTTC.

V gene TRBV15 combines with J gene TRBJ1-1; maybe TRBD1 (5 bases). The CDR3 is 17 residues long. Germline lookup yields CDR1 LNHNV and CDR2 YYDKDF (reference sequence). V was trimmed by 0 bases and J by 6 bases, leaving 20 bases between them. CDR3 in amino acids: CATSRDQTDLAHSEAFF. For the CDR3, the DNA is TGTGCCACCAGCAGAGATCAGACAGATTTGGCTCACTCTGAAGCTTTCTTT.

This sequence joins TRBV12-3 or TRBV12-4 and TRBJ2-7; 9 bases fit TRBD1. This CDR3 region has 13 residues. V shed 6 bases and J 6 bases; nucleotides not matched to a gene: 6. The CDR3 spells CASSRGQGGEQYF. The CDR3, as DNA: TGTGCCAGCAGCAGGGGACAGGGAGGCGAGCAGTACTTC.

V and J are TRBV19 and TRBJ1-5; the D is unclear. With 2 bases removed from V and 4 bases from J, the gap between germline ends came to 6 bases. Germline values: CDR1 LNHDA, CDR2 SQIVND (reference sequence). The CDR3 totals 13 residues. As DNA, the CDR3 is TGTGCCAGTAGTATATCCGGGAATCAGCCCCAGCATTTT. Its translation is CASSISGNQPQHF.

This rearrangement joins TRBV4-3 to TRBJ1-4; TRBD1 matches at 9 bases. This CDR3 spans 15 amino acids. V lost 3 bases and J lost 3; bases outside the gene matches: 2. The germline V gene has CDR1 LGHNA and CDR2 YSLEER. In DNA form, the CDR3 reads TGCGCCAGCAGCCAGGGACAGGGAGCTAATGAAAAACTGTTTTTT. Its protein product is CASSQGQGANEKLFF.

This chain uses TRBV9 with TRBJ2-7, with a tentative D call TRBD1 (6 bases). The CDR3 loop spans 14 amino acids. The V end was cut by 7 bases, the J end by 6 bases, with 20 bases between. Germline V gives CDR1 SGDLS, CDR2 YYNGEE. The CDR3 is CASARHREQSEQYF. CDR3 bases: TGTGCCAGCGCCCGCCACAGGGAACAATCCGAGCAGTACTTC. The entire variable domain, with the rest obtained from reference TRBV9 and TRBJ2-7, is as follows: DSGVTQTPKHLITATGQRVTLRCSPRSGDLSVYWYQQSLDQGLQFLIQYYNGEERAKGNILERFSAQQFPDLHSELNLSSLELGDSALYFCASARHREQSEQYFGPGTRLTVT.